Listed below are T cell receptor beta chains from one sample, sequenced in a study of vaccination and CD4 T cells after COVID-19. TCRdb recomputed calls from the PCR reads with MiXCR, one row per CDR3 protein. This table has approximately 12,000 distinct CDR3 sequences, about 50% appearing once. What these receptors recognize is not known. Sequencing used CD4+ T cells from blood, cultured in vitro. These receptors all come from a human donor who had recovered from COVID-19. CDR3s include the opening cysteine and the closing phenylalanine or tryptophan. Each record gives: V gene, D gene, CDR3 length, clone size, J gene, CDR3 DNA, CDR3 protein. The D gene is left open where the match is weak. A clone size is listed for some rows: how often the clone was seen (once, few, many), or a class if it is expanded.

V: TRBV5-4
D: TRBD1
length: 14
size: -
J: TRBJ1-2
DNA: TGTGCCAGCAGCTACTCACAGGGGGGGTATGGCTACACCTTC
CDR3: CASSYSQGGYGYTF

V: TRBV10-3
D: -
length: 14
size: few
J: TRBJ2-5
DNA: TGTGCCATCAGACGGGACGGCTTCCAAGAGACCCAGTACTTC
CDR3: CAIRRDGFQETQYF

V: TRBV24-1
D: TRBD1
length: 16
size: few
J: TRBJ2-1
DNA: TGTGCCACCAGTGAGGGGGACAGGGTCACCTACAATGAGCAGTTCTTC
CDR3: CATSEGDRVTYNEQFF

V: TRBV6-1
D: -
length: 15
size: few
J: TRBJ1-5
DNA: TGTGCCAGCAGTCCGACAGGCGGATTCAATCAGCCCCAGCATTTT
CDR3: CASSPTGGFNQPQHF

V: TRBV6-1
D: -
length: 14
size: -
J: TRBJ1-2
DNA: TGTGCCAGCACCCGACCGGGAAGAGGAGATGGCTACACCTTC
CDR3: CASTRPGRGDGYTF

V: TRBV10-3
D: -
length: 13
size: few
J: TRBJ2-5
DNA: TGTGCCATCAGTGGAGGGCCGGGGGAGACCCAGTACTTC
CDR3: CAISGGPGETQYF

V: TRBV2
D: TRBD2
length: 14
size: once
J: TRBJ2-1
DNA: TGTGCCAGCAGAAGACTAGCGGGATACAATGAGCAGTTCTTC
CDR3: CASRRLAGYNEQFF

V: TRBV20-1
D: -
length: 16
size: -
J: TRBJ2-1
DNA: TGCAGTGCTAGAGCTCGCGGAGGCCTCTCCTACAATGAGCAGTTCTTC
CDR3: CSARARGGLSYNEQFF

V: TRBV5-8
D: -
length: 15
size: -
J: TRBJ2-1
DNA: TGTGCCAGCTCCCTTGGTCAGGGGCCCTACAATGAGCAGTTCTTC
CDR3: CASSLGQGPYNEQFF

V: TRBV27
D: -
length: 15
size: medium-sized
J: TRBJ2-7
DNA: TGTGCCAGCAGTTTTAGGGGGGCGCGAAATGGCGAGCAGTACTTC
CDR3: CASSFRGARNGEQYF

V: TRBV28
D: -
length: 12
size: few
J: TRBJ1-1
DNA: TGTGCCAGCAGTGCGGGATACACTGAAGCTTTCTTT
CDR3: CASSAGYTEAFF

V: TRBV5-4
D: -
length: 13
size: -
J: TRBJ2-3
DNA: TGTGCCAGCAGCTCTGGGGATACAGATACGCAGTATTTT
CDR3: CASSSGDTDTQYF

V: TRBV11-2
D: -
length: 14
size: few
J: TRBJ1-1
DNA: TGTGCCAGCAGAAAAGGTCGGTTGAACACTGAAGCTTTCTTT
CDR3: CASRKGRLNTEAFF

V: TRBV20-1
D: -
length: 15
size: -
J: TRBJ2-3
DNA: TGCAGTGCAGACCGTAGGCAGGGGAGGACAGATACGCAGTATTTT
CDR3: CSADRRQGRTDTQYF

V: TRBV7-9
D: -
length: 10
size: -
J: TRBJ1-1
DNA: TGTGCCAGCAAGAACACTGAAGCTTTCTTT
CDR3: CASKNTEAFF